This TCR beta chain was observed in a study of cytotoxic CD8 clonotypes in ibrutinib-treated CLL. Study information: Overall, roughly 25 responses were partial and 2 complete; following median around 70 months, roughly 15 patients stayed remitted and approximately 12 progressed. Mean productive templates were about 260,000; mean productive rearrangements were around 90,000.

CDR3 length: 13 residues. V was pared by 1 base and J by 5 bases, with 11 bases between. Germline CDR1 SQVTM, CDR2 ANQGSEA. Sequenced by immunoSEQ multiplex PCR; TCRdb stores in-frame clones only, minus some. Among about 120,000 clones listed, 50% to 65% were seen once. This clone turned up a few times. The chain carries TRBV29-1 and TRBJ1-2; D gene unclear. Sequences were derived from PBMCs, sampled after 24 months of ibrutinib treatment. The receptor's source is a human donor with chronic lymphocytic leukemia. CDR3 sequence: CSVEARTDYGYTF. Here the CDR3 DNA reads TGCAGCGTTGAAGCCCGGACGGATTATGGCTACACCTTC.